The T cell receptor beta chain under discussion was sequenced for a study of human T cells and chemical hapten exposure (dated by TCRdb to the early 2020s). Broadly, across the study: For sensitization, 2% DPC in acetone was applied to a 2 cm by 2 cm area of upper inner arm skin. Patient blood was sampled pre-sensitization (week 0) and at 2, 6 and about 24 weeks after DPC sensitization. Blood for TCR sequencing was provided by twenty-nine alopecia patients at one to four time points (pre-sensitization, 2, 6 and 24 weeks). For every blood RNA sample, sequencing covered both the TCR alpha and TCR beta chains. Peripheral blood TCR repertoire changes were tracked in vivo in alopecia patients during primary and secondary sensitization to the hapten diphenylcyclopropenone (DPC). Libraries were pooled for sequencing, and per-sample TCR yields varied mainly because of small differences in library volumes within the pool. Throughout the roughly 26-week study period, patients were also given weekly therapeutic DPC doses on the scalp. Patch tests used Finn chambers with 0.01% DPC on the upper back, scored after 6 days by International Contact Dermatitis Research Group standards. Most of the patients in the cohort were female, and the cohort covered alopecia areata with under or over 50% scalp involvement, alopecia totalis and alopecia universalis. Results the study describes overall, beyond this receptor: Compared with pre-sensitization or healthy control sets, expanded TCRs formed significantly more large CDR3 similarity clusters, which is consistent with antigen-driven responses. Repeated subsampling changed both the strength of the expansion versus patch-test correlation and the threshold at which the correlation became significant. Because every patient had alopecia, a presumed autoimmune disease, the patients' immune response might differ from that of healthy individuals. The number of TCRs above 1 in 1000 frequency did not change with DPC sensitization; there was no evidence of global repertoire structure alterations. Patch test score correlated positively with the number of PT1 expanded TCRs, reaching significance at thresholds 8, 16 and 32 but not at 4.

Deletion took 3 bases off V and 0 bases off J, with a span of 11 bases between the germline ends. The germline V gene provides CDR1 MRHNA and CDR2 SNTAGT. Taken from cysteine to phenylalanine, the CDR3 has 15 residues. Of all the DNA, just the CDR3 is kept, 45 bases in frame from base 1. This specimen's time point label, interpreted: pre-sensitization, week 0. Reading the label with the study, this specimen's treatment or condition is: therapeutic diphenylcyclopropenone sensitization with weekly scalp DPC. Total RNA was extracted from unfractionated whole blood collected in Tempus Blood RNA tubes. At every patch-test visit, the blood draw took place before the patch test was put on. Eligible patients were aged 18 to 70, diagnosed with alopecia, deemed suitable for DPC therapy, and excluded if pregnant. The sample holds many counts of this clonotype. Its antigen is currently not known. Base quality data are lacking; no much larger clone is found one base away.

The method behind the library was RACE. Sequencing relied on a NextSeq 500. Library preparation attached unique molecular identifiers to individual cDNA molecules for quantitative, reproducible TCR counting. The original methods were these. The median number of TCRs per sample was over 95,000, ranging from roughly 23,224 to 690,600. The Decombinator software suite was used to annotate the V, J and CDR3 of the TCR reads. For the PS versus PT1 abundance plots, all samples were subsampled to the same number of TCRs (28,000). Expanded TCRs were defined as absent before sensitization and observed at least eight times at the 2-week time point. The public reads were reprocessed in TCRdb via fastp at Q25 and MiXCR, keeping in-frame beta chains. Every entry covers one CDR3 protein and lists the most common genes and DNA from its rows. The V and J calls shown here were made by TCRdb, not taken from the authors' results. This sample is represented by about 35,000 distinct CDR3 sequences; 9% to 15% of them were singletons. About 1.9% of the sample goes to the ten largest clones.

The receptor's source is a woman in her forties with alopecia areata. Some clones in this sample may be carry-over from other donors' samples. The sequencing here drew on whole blood, taken in connection with sensitization to the hapten diphenylcyclopropenone (DPC). Here the chain combines TRBV6-4 and TRBJ1-1, with the D gene not clear enough to name. The DNA is TGTGCCAGCAGTGAATCTTCTGGGATGAACACTGAAGCTTTCTTT. Translated, it gives CASSESSGMNTEAFF.